Listed below are T cell receptor beta chains from one sample, sequenced in a study of identical twins. Via MiXCR, TCRdb re-called the 5' RACE reads, giving one row per CDR3 protein. The sample lists fewer than 250,000 distinct CDR3 sequences, around 8.1% seen once, with about 2% in the top ten. The same data also went into a second study, on yellow fever vaccine responses in identical twins.

Sample: memory (CD45RO+) T cells sorted from blood. These receptors were taken from a woman aged 18 to 35 in good health. The CDR3 runs from the conserved cysteine through the conserved F or W. The order of the fields is V gene, D gene, clone size, J gene, CDR3 DNA, CDR3 protein. A D gene is named only where the DNA matches it firmly. Some rows have no size entry. The others give once, few or many, or a class for an expanded clone.

>TRBV20-1|TRBD1|NA|TRBJ1-1
TGCAGTGCTGACGGACAGGGGACTGAAGCTTTCTTT
CSADGQGTEAFF
>TRBV6-5|TRBD1|many|TRBJ2-2
TGTGCCAGCAGTTACTCGGGACAGGGCACCGGGGAGCTGTTTTTT
CASSYSGQGTGELFF
>TRBV7-3|NA|few|TRBJ2-1
TGTGCCAGCAGCTCCGGACCGGGCCATGAGCAGTTCTTC
CASSSGPGHEQFF
>TRBV7-2|NA|many|TRBJ2-7
TGTGCCAGCAGCTTTAATCCGAAGAATGAGCAGTACTTC
CASSFNPKNEQYF
>TRBV12-3/TRBV12-4|NA|few|TRBJ2-2
TGTGCCAGCAGGCCCCTAACGGGAGCTGCCGGGGAGCTGTTTTTT
CASRPLTGAAGELFF
>TRBV7-9|NA|many|TRBJ1-5
TGTGCCAGCAGCCGTGGGGGAGGGGGGGATAGCAATCAGCCCCAGCATTTT
CASSRGGGGDSNQPQHF
>TRBV20-1|TRBD1|many|TRBJ1-2
TGCAGTGCTAGAGACTCACAGGGGTATGGCTACACCTTC
CSARDSQGYGYTF
>TRBV20-1|NA|many|TRBJ1-1
TGCAGTGCTAGAGCACCAGGTAGAATCACTGAAGCTTTCTTT
CSARAPGRITEAFF
>TRBV6-2/TRBV6-3|NA|few|TRBJ1-5
TGTGCCAGCACAAGGAGCAATCAGCCCCAGCATTTT
CASTRSNQPQHF
>TRBV2|NA|NA|TRBJ2-5
TGTGCCAGCACACGGTCCCACGGAGGGACCCAGTACTTC
CASTRSHGGTQYF
>TRBV14|NA|many|TRBJ2-4
TGTGCCAGCAGCCCCTTGAGTGGGGGAAGCCAGTACTTC
CASSPLSGGSQYF
>TRBV12-3/TRBV12-4|TRBD2|few|TRBJ2-5
TGTGCCAGCAGTTTTGCTAGCGGGGGGGTAGAGACCCAGTACTTC
CASSFASGGVETQYF
>TRBV20-1|NA|few|TRBJ2-6
TGCAGTGCTAGTACAGGGCACTCTGGGGCCAACGTCCTGACTTTC
CSASTGHSGANVLTF
>TRBV7-7|TRBD2|NA|TRBJ2-5
TGTGCTAGCAGCCTGGGGACTAGCGGGCCCCAAGAGACCCAGTACTTC
CASSLGTSGPQETQYF
>TRBV5-1|NA|NA|TRBJ1-6
TGCGCCAGCAGCCCTGGATCAACCCATTCACCCCTCCACTTT
CASSPGSTHSPLHF
>TRBV24-1|NA|many|TRBJ2-1
TGTGCCACCAGTGCCGGGACTCACTCCTACAATGAGCAGTTCTTC
CATSAGTHSYNEQFF
>TRBV6-4|TRBD1|few|TRBJ1-2
TGTGCCAGCAGTGAAGGGACAGCCACTGGCTACACCTTC
CASSEGTATGYTF
>TRBV2|NA|NA|TRBJ2-3
TGTGCCAGCGGTGGTACTAGCAGGACAGATACGCAGTATTTT
CASGGTSRTDTQYF
>TRBV7-2|TRBD1|NA|TRBJ1-4
TGTGCCAGCAGCCCAACGGGACAGGGGGGCGAAAAACTGTTTTTT
CASSPTGQGGEKLFF
>TRBV6-5|NA|few|TRBJ2-7
TGTGCCAGCAGGGACTCTTCGAACGAGCAGTACTTC
CASRDSSNEQYF
>TRBV25-1|NA|few|TRBJ2-7
TGTGCCAGCAGTGAAGCCGGGACACTACGGGGTGAGCAGTACTTC
CASSEAGTLRGEQYF
>TRBV28|NA|few|TRBJ2-7
TGTGCCAGCAGTTTTCCCGGGACTCTCTCCTACGAGCAGTACTTC
CASSFPGTLSYEQYF
>TRBV10-3|TRBD1|few|TRBJ2-1
TGTGCCATCAGTGAGGGGAACAGGGGACCTCACAATGAGCAGTTCTTC
CAISEGNRGPHNEQFF
>TRBV7-9|NA|many|TRBJ2-1
TGTGCCAGCAGCTTTATCGACTGGCACAATGAGCAGTTCTTC
CASSFIDWHNEQFF
>TRBV5-1|TRBD2|many|TRBJ2-1
TGCGCCAGCAGCTTGGGGACTAGCTTCCATGAGCAGTTCTTC
CASSLGTSFHEQFF
>TRBV30|NA|NA|TRBJ2-7
TGTGCCTGGAGCAGGGACCAGAGCTCCTACGAGCAGTACTTC
CAWSRDQSSYEQYF
>TRBV20-1|TRBD1|few|TRBJ2-2
TGCAGTACAAGAAAGCGGAGGACAGGGACCACCGGGGAGCTGTTTTTT
CSTRKRRTGTTGELFF
>TRBV20-1|NA|few|TRBJ1-1
TGCAGTGTGGAGAACACTGAAGCTTTCTTT
CSVENTEAFF
>TRBV7-2|TRBD2|few|TRBJ2-1
TGTGCCAGCAGCTTCGTAGCGGGGGGCCTCCCAATTGAGCAGTTCTTC
CASSFVAGGLPIEQFF
>TRBV20-1|TRBD2|NA|TRBJ2-7
TGCAGTGCTATCGGGAGGGTCTCCTACGAGCAGTACTTC
CSAIGRVSYEQYF
>TRBV7-9|NA|few|TRBJ2-5
TGTGCCAGCAGCTCAATCCGGGACATACAAGGGCAGACCCAGTACTTC
CASSSIRDIQGQTQYF
>TRBV10-3|NA|many|TRBJ2-3
TGTGCCATCAGTGAGAATTTGGAGGGAGATACGCAGTATTTT
CAISENLEGDTQYF
>TRBV11-2|TRBD2|few|TRBJ2-3
TGTGCCAGCAGCACCCGAGCGGGAGGAATAGATACGCAGTATTTT
CASSTRAGGIDTQYF
>TRBV3-1|TRBD2|few|TRBJ2-7
TGTGCCAGCAGCCAATTAGCGGGGGGGCACTCCGAGCAGTACTTC
CASSQLAGGHSEQYF
>TRBV2|TRBD1|many|TRBJ2-7
TGTGCCAGCAACATCAGACAGGGCTACGAGCAGTACTTC
CASNIRQGYEQYF
>TRBV14|NA|few|TRBJ1-5
TGTGCCAGCAGCCAATCGCCTAGGGGGCCCCAGCATTTT
CASSQSPRGPQHF
>TRBV9|NA|few|TRBJ2-7
TGTGCCAGCAGCGGGACAGTGGACTACGAGCAGTACTTC
CASSGTVDYEQYF
>TRBV12-3/TRBV12-4|NA|many|TRBJ1-2
TGTGCCAGCAGTCCGGGGGCCCATGGCTACACCTTC
CASSPGAHGYTF
>TRBV5-1|NA|many|TRBJ2-2
TGCGCCAGCAGCTCCGACAGGGGAGGGGACACCGGGGAGCTGTTTTTT
CASSSDRGGDTGELFF
>TRBV5-1|TRBD1|few|TRBJ2-1
TGCGCCAGCAGTGATAGGACAGGGAGCTCCTACAATGAGCAGTTCTTC
CASSDRTGSSYNEQFF
>TRBV20-1|NA|few|TRBJ2-2
TGCAGTGCTAGAGACATAAATGGCGGGCAGGGATCTACCACCGGGGAGCTGTTTTTT
CSARDINGGQGSTTGELFF
>TRBV7-2|NA|many|TRBJ2-3
TGTGCCAGCAGCTTAGATTTGCTCGTATCAGATACGCAGTATTTT
CASSLDLLVSDTQYF
>TRBV5-1|NA|few|TRBJ2-1
TGCGCCAGCAGCAGAACAGACAGCAATGAGCAGTTCTTC
CASSRTDSNEQFF
>TRBV7-7|TRBD1|NA|TRBJ2-7
TGTGCTAGCAGCTCCGGGACAGGGGACACCTACGAGCAGTACTTC
CASSSGTGDTYEQYF
>TRBV11-2|TRBD2|NA|TRBJ2-7
TGTGCCAGCAGCTCCCGGGGGGGCGGGACTAACTCCTACGAGCAGTACTTC
CASSSRGGGTNSYEQYF
>TRBV2|TRBD1|NA|TRBJ2-3
TGTACCAGCAGCTACCAAATGCCTCGGGACAGAGACACAGATACGCAGTATTTT
CTSSYQMPRDRDTDTQYF
>TRBV14|NA|many|TRBJ1-1
TGTGCCAGCAGCCAATGGGGTTCCACTGAAGCTTTCTTT
CASSQWGSTEAFF
>TRBV27|TRBD2|NA|TRBJ2-1
TGTGCCAGCAGTTTAGCGGGAGAAGCCAATGAGCAGTTCTTC
CASSLAGEANEQFF
>TRBV2|NA|many|TRBJ2-3
TGTGCCAGCAGTGAAGGCGGCTACCCCACAGATACGCAGTATTTT
CASSEGGYPTDTQYF
>TRBV4-3|TRBD2|many|TRBJ2-7
TGCGCCAGCAGCCAAGATCGGTCGGGAGGGCCTAGTTACTCCTACGAGCAGTACTTC
CASSQDRSGGPSYSYEQYF
>TRBV7-2|NA|few|TRBJ2-1
TGTGCCAGCAGCCGAAGGACGGAGTACAATGAGCAGTTCTTC
CASSRRTEYNEQFF
>TRBV7-8|NA|many|TRBJ2-4
TGTGCCAGCAGCCCTTACAGGATCTCGGCCAAAAACATTCAGTACTTC
CASSPYRISAKNIQYF
>TRBV20-1|TRBD1|NA|TRBJ2-7
TGCAGTTCCCGCCGGACAGGGGGGGCCTACGAGCAGTACTTC
CSSRRTGGAYEQYF
>TRBV11-2|NA|NA|TRBJ2-7
TGTGCCAGCAGCTTAGGGGGCCGTCTCATCCGGGCAGGGGCCTACGAGCAGTACTTC
CASSLGGRLIRAGAYEQYF
>TRBV7-3|NA|few|TRBJ2-1
TGTGCCAGCAGCTTAAGAGCGAACAATGAGCAGTTCTTC
CASSLRANNEQFF
>TRBV9|NA|NA|TRBJ2-7
TGTGCCAGCAGCGGGAACAGGGGAGGAAGAGGCGAGCAGTACTTC
CASSGNRGGRGEQYF
>TRBV5-1|TRBD1|NA|TRBJ1-2
TGCGCCAGCAGCTCGACTGGGACAGGGGCTGGTGGCTACACCTTC
CASSSTGTGAGGYTF
>TRBV5-1|NA|NA|TRBJ2-5
TGCGCCAGCAGCGTCTCGACTAACCAAGAGACCCAGTACTTC
CASSVSTNQETQYF